The T cell receptor (beta chain) described here comes from a study of T cell responses to AZD1222 COVID-19 vaccine. General study points: Baseline antibody screening turned up just six or seven seropositive AZD1222 recipients. A rise in Spike-specific TCR breadth and depth followed two AZD1222 doses. Close to half of spike-specific TCRs reportedly recognize unmutated variant regions.

As to this clone: Its antigen is currently unknown.

The protocol was immunoSEQ multiplex PCR, while the TCRdb copy is restricted to in-frame clones and leaves out a portion. The sample includes over 65,000 clones, about nine tenths of them seen just once. Germline V gene sequence: CDR1 LGHNA, CDR2 YNFKEQ. The length of the CDR3 is 16 residues. J lost 1 base, V lost 3 bases, and 4 bases had no gene match. This specimen consisted of peripheral blood, obtained 28 days after the second AZD1222 dose. V is TRBV4-2 and J is TRBJ2-1; 9 nucleotides match TRBD2. The clonotype comes from an adult who received the AZD1222 COVID-19 vaccine. The CDR3 nucleotides read TGTGCCAGCAGCCAGCTTAGCGGGGGTTCCTACAATGAGCAGTTCTTC. Its translation: CASSQLSGGSYNEQFF.